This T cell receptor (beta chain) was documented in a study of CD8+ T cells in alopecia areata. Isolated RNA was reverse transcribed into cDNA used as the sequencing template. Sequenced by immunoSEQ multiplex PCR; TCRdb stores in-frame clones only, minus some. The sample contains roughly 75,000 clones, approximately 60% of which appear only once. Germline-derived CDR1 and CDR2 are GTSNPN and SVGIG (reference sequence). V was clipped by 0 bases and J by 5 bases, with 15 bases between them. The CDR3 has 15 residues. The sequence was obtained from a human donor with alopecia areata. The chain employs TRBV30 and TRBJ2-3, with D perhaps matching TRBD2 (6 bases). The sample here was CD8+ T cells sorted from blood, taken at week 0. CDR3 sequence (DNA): TGTGCCTGGAGTGTGCTGTTGGGGGGAGTAGATACGCAGTATTTT. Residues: CAWSVLLGGVDTQYF.